This passage covers 5 T cell receptor beta chains from one sample sequenced in a study of T cell changes during pregnancy in multiple sclerosis. The assay was immunoSEQ multiplex PCR, and TCRdb's table has in-frame clones only and misses some. The repertoire holds 90,000 to 95,000 clones, with around 90% as singletons. Material: peripheral blood, obtained before pregnancy. Receptors were obtained from a female donor with multiple sclerosis, enrolled in a pregnancy study.

The rearrangement uses TRBV10-3 and TRBJ1-1; D possibly corresponds to TRBD1 (5 bases). Trimming removed 7 bases at V and 3 bases at J, with 12 bases between. The CDR3 is 13 residues long. Germline V gives CDR1 ENHRY, CDR2 SYGVKD. The CDR3 sequence: CAIKPRVDTEAFF. CDR3 DNA: TGTGCCATCAAGCCCAGGGTGGACACTGAAGCTTTCTTT.

This rearrangement joins TRBV7-9 to TRBJ2-1; possibly TRBD2 for D (6 bases). V lost 7 bases and J 0 bases, leaving 16 bases between the germline ends. The CDR3 extends over 16 amino acids. Germline V lookup: CDR1 SEHNR, CDR2 FQNEAQ (reference sequence). The CDR3 nucleotides read TGTGCCAGCACAGGGACTCGAGAGAGCTCCTACAATGAGCAGTTCTTC. Its translation is CASTGTRESSYNEQFF.

The chain recombines TRBV10-3 with TRBJ2-1, with TRBD1 identical over 12 bases. Germline values: CDR1 ENHRY, CDR2 SYGVKD. This CDR3 region has 15 residues. Losses at the gene ends were 8 bases for V and 6 bases for J; bases not matched to a gene: 8. The CDR3 bases are TGTGCCATCGGGACAGGGGGCCGAGGAGGCAATGAGCAGTTCTTC. This encodes CAIGTGGRGGNEQFF.

The chain is built from TRBV5-1 and TRBJ2-3; D not certain. The CDR3 totals 11 residues. The ends were cut back, 7 bases at V and 5 bases at J, with 8 bases in the middle. Germline CDR1 SGHRS, CDR2 YFSETQ. This CDR3 reads CASHNGDTQYF. The CDR3, as DNA: TGCGCCAGCCATAACGGAGATACGCAGTATTTT.

The chain uses TRBV25-1 and TRBJ2-3; possibly TRBD1 for D (6 bases). Deletions cut 4 bases from V and 4 bases from J, with 18 bases between. The CDR3 spans 16 residues. Germline lookup yields CDR1 MGHDK and CDR2 SYGVNS. The CDR3 nucleotides read TGTGCCAGCAGTGGATCCGGGACACTAATCTCAGATACGCAGTATTTT. This translates into CASSGSGTLISDTQYF.